The 14 T cell receptor beta chains listed next were all sequenced from one sample in a study of blood T cell repertoires in COVID-19. TCRdb's table, derived via immunoSEQ multiplex PCR, lists solely in-frame clones and lacks some. The sample has 150,000 to 200,000 clones, 75% to 90% seen once. The sequencing input was peripheral blood. All receptors derive from a man between 65 and 85 years old with active or convalescent COVID-19.

The V and J genes are TRBV23-1 and TRBJ1-5; 8 nucleotides align to TRBD1. TRBV23-1 is labeled an ORF, and its function is uncertain. The CDR3 length is 18 residues. With 2 bases clipped from V and 6 bases from J, the junction kept 15 bases outside the gene matches. The CDR3 reads CASSQARQGNGWSQPQHF. In nucleotides, the CDR3 is TGCGCCAGCAGTCAAGCTAGACAGGGGAACGGCTGGAGTCAGCCCCAGCATTTT.

The CDR3 DNA sequence: TGTGCCAGCACCCCGAGTGGGACCGGGAGCCACATTCAGTACTTC. This translates into CASTPSGTGSHIQYF. This sequence joins TRBV28 and TRBJ2-4, with D possibly TRBD2 on 6 matching bases. V was cut by 7 bases and J by 8 bases, with 21 bases left in between. CDR1 is MDHEN, CDR2 SYDVKM, per germline. CDR3 length: 15 amino acids.

V and J are TRBV7-9 and TRBJ1-5; D is unresolved. The CDR3 is 13 residues long. The V end lost 3 bases, the J end lost 7 bases, and 10 bases lay between the germline ends. Germline V lookup: CDR1 SEHNR, CDR2 FQNEAQ (reference sequence). This CDR3 is CASSLGRRQPQHF. The DNA for the CDR3 is TGTGCCAGCAGCTTGGGCAGGCGACAGCCCCAGCATTTT.

This clone came up once. CDR3 residues: CASSLGTDSYEQYF. The DNA for the CDR3 is TGTGCCAGCAGCTTGGGGACAGACTCCTACGAGCAGTACTTC. The V and J genes are TRBV5-4 and TRBJ2-7, with a tentative D call TRBD1 (6 bases). CDR3 length equals 14 residues. Trimming shortened V by 0 bases and J by 0 bases, and 7 bases separated the two germline ends. In germline, CDR1 is SGHNT, CDR2 YYREEE (reference sequence).

This clone was recorded only once. The gene calls are TRBV15 and TRBJ1-4; perhaps TRBD1 as D (5 bases). V lost 1 base to trimming and J lost 2 bases, with 11 bases between them. The CDR3 loop spans 16 amino acids. Germline V gene data show CDR1 as LNHNV and CDR2 as YYDKDF (reference sequence). The CDR3 here is CATSRGQGATNEKLFF. The CDR3 nucleotides are TGTGCCACCAGCAGAGGTCAAGGGGCCACTAATGAAAAACTGTTTTTT. Full variable domain (rest looked up from reference TRBV15 and TRBJ1-4): DAMVIQNPRYQVTQFGKPVTLSCSQTLNHNVMYWYQQKSSQAPKLLFHYYDKDFNNEADTPDNFQSRRPNTSFCFLDIRSPGLGDTAMYLCATSRGQGATNEKLFFGSGTQLSVL.

This chain joins TRBV19 and TRBJ2-7, with 7 positions matching TRBD1. This CDR3 has 13 residues. V shed 1 base, J shed 3 bases, and the junction held 0 bases outside the gene matches. Germline V lookup: CDR1 LNHDA, CDR2 SQIVND (reference sequence). The CDR3 spells CASSIGQGYEQYF. Here the CDR3 DNA reads TGTGCCAGTAGTATAGGACAGGGCTACGAGCAGTACTTC.

The J gene is TRBJ2-3, the V gene TRBV10-1; 11 bases are a match to TRBD2. CDR1 and CDR2 (germline): WNHNN, SYGVQD (reference sequence). The J segment lost 0 bases and the V segment lost 5 bases, leaving 7 bases of the junction unmatched. This CDR3 spans 17 amino acids. For the CDR3, the DNA is TGCGCCAGCAGTTTACCCGGACTAGCGGGTAGCACAGATACGCAGTATTTT. Its translation: CASSLPGLAGSTDTQYF.

V gene TRBV5-1 combines with J gene TRBJ2-1; weak D call: TRBD2 (5 bases). Trimming left V 4 bases short and J 4 bases short, with 15 bases between. Germline lookup yields CDR1 SGHRS and CDR2 YFSETQ. The CDR3 has 15 amino acids. The CDR3 coding sequence is TGCGCCAGCAGCCCCGACCCCACGGGGTACAATGAGCAGTTCTTC. This sequence encodes CASSPDPTGYNEQFF.

This chain uses TRBV9 with TRBJ1-6; 9 bases match TRBD1. J was trimmed by 11 bases and V by 3 bases; bases with no gene match: 12. This CDR3 has 16 residues. In germline, CDR1 is SGDLS, CDR2 YYNGEE. CDR3: CASSGGTGSDFAPLHF. In DNA form, the CDR3 reads TGTGCCAGCAGCGGGGGGACAGGGAGTGATTTTGCACCCCTCCACTTT.

The chain uses TRBV28 and TRBJ1-2; TRBD1 is a possible D gene (6 bases). The CDR3 has 13 amino acids. Germline CDR1 MDHEN, CDR2 SYDVKM. Between the trimmed V and J ends, which lost 8 bases and 7 bases, there was a span of 17 bases. The CDR3 sequence: CASGRHKTGGYTF. The CDR3 DNA follows: TGTGCCAGCGGGAGACACAAGACAGGTGGCTACACCTTC.

The rearrangement joins TRBV28 to TRBJ1-5, with 9 bases identical to TRBD1. The germline V gene encodes CDR1 MDHEN and CDR2 SYDVKM. The J segment lost 4 bases and the V segment lost 5 bases, leaving 3 bases of the junction unmatched. CDR3 length: 14 amino acids. CDR3 sequence (DNA): TGTGCCAGCAGTCAAGGGACAGGGAATCAGCCCCAGCATTTT. Protein: CASSQGTGNQPQHF.

The chain carries TRBV5-1 and TRBJ1-3, with D perhaps matching TRBD1 (6 bases). The CDR3 extends over 13 amino acids. The germline V and J ends were trimmed by 4 bases and 4 bases, with 9 bases remaining between them. Germline V gives CDR1 SGHRS, CDR2 YFSETQ. In DNA, the CDR3 is TGCGCCAGCAGCCCAGACAGGGGAAACACCATATATTTT. Encoded protein: CASSPDRGNTIYF.

The chain couples TRBV27 to TRBJ1-2, with 8 bases aligning to TRBD1. CDR3 size: 14 residues. Per the germline V gene, CDR1 is MNHEY and CDR2 is SMNVEV (reference sequence). V gave up 4 bases and J gave up 3 bases; unmatched junction bases: 4. The CDR3 region is CASSSAGGDYGYTF. The CDR3, as DNA: TGTGCCAGCAGTTCAGCAGGGGGCGACTATGGCTACACCTTC.

This clone appeared once. The V and J genes are TRBV28 and TRBJ1-6, with a possible D match to TRBD1 (5 bases). CDR3 length equals 15 residues. Germline assignment: CDR1 MDHEN and CDR2 SYDVKM. The V gene lost 6 bases and the J gene lost 7 bases, with 16 bases spanning the gap. As DNA, the CDR3 is TGTGCCAGCAGCCATCCGACAGTAAAGAATTCACCCCTCCACTTT. Encoded protein: CASSHPTVKNSPLHF.